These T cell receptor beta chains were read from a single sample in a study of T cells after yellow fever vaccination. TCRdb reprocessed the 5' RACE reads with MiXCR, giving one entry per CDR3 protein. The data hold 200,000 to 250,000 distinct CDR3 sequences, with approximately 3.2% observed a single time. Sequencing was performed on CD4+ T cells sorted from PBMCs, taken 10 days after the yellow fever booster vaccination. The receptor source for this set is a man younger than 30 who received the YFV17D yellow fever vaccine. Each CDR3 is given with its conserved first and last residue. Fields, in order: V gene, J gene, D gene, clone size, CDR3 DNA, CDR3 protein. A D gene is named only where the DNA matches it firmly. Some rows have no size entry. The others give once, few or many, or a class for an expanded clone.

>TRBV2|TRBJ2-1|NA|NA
TGTGCCAGCAGTGGAGGGGATGAGCAGTTCTTC
CASSGGDEQFF
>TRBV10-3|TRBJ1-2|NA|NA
TGTGCCATCAGTGAGTCGGTGCAGCTCTATGGCTACACCTTC
CAISESVQLYGYTF
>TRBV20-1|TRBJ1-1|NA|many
TGCAGTGCTAGGTTGGGGGCGAACTGGGAAGCTTTCTTT
CSARLGANWEAFF
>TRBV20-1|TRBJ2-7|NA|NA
TGCAGTGCTAGGACGGATTCCTACGAGCAGTACTTC
CSARTDSYEQYF
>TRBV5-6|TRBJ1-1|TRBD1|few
TGTGCCAGCAGCTTCCCCCGGACAGGGGACATGAACACTGAAGCTTTCTTT
CASSFPRTGDMNTEAFF
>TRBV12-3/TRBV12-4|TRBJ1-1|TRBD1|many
TGTGCCAGCAGAGGACAGGACATGAACACTGAAGCTTTCTTT
CASRGQDMNTEAFF
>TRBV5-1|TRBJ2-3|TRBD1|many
TGCGCCAGCAGCGGATCCGGGACAGTCACAGATACGCAGTATTTT
CASSGSGTVTDTQYF
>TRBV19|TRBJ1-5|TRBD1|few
TGTGCCAGTAGTATACTGGGGACAGCCGGTGGGAATCAGCCCCAGCATTTT
CASSILGTAGGNQPQHF
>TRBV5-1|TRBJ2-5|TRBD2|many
TGCGCCAGCAGCTTTCCGAGACTAGCGGGGGACCAAGAGACCCAGTACTTC
CASSFPRLAGDQETQYF
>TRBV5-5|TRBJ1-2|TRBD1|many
TGTGCCAGCAGCTTCAGGGACAGGGTATATGGCTACACCTTC
CASSFRDRVYGYTF